This T cell receptor beta chain was recovered during a study of T cell repertoires in cytomegalovirus infection. Across the whole study: Selection of CMV epitopes for the study included recently identified HLA-C-restricted and well-studied HLA-B-restricted ones. Indications of both CMV infection and matching HLA type were provided by public TCR beta signatures.

Overall study findings and caveats: It was HLA-C-restricted CMV-specific TCR beta clonotypes that dominated the response ex vivo.

From the reads, TCRdb called clonotypes with MiXCR, one entry per CDR3 protein. The sample lists 110,000 to 150,000 distinct CDR3 sequences; around 32% were seen once. Remarks on this clonotype: Its antigen is not identified.

The specimen comprised CD8+ T cells from cultured PBMCs, sampled from culture after CMV antigen stimulation. This receptor was identified in a human donor in good health (CMV status not recorded). Some clones in this sample may be carry-over from other donors' samples.

CDR3 in DNA: TGCAGTGCTAGAGATCTTCTTGAGGGAGGTCAGCCCCAGCATTTT. Translation gives CSARDLLEGGQPQHF. The chain joins TRBV20-1 to TRBJ1-5; D is uncertain. CDR1 and CDR2 from the germline V gene are DFQATT and SNEGSKA (reference sequence). V was shortened by 0 bases and J by 6 bases, with 15 bases between the two germline ends. The CDR3 spans 15 residues.